Here is one TCR beta chain with its context. The antigen remains undetermined. The method was immunoSEQ multiplex PCR; TCRdb's version includes in-frame clones alone and lacks a portion of them. This table has 75,000 to 80,000 clones, more than 75% appearing once. The sample comes from a study of T cells in localized non-small cell lung cancer. Study-level findings and limits: Prolonged overall survival went with higher T cell density in the blood. Measurement of T cell clonality placed uninvolved adjacent lung highest, above the level in tumor.

Germline CDR1 reads MNHEY; CDR2 reads SVGAGI. V shed 6 bases and J shed 1 base, with 7 bases lying between them. This CDR3 region has 12 residues. The gene calls are TRBV6-5 and TRBJ2-7, with D tentatively TRBD2 (5 bases). The sample consisted of peripheral blood, taken before any cancer treatment. The sequence came from a female donor over 55 with stage I lung adenocarcinoma. The CDR3 DNA reads TGTGCCAGCAGCGGGGTATCCTACGAGCAGTACTTC. Translated, it gives CASSGVSYEQYF.